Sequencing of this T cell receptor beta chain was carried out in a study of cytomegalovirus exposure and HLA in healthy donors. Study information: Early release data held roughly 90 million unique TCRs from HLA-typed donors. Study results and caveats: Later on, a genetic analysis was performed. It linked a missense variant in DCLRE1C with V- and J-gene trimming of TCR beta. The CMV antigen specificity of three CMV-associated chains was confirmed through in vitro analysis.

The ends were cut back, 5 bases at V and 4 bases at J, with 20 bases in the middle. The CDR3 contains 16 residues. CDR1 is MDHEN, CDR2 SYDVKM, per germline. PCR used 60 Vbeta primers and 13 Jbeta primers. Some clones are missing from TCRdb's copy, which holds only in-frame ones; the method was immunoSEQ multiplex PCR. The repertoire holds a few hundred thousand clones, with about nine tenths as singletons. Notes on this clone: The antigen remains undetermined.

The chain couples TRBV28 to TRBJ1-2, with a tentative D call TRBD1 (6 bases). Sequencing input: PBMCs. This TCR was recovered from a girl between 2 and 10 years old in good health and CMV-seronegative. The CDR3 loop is CASSNPVGTGRYGYTF. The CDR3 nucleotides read TGTGCCAGCAGTAACCCTGTTGGTACAGGGCGCTATGGCTACACCTTC.